The rows below give T cell receptor beta chains drawn from one sample of a study of blood T cell repertoires in COVID-19. The assay was immunoSEQ multiplex PCR, and TCRdb's table has in-frame clones only and misses some. Of about 300,000 clones in the sample, roughly 90% were seen once. Sequencing was carried out using peripheral blood. These receptors all come from a man between 18 and 35 years old who had recovered from COVID-19. Each CDR3 is given without its conserved first and last residue.

j_call v_call cdr3_aa
TRBJ2-1 TRBV27 ASSLTGVGYNEQF
TRBJ1-5 TRBV3-1/TRBV3-2 ASSQWGQGNDQPQH
TRBJ1-2 TRBV5-1 ASSLDPGNYGYT
TRBJ2-7 TRBV6-2/TRBV6-3 ASSLAGTRVY
TRBJ1-5 TRBV6-2/TRBV6-3 ASSELNSNQPQH
TRBJ2-3 TRBV9 ASSVEANVADTQY
TRBJ1-3 TRBV5-6 ASSLGQGNTIY
TRBJ2-7 TRBV19 ASSMDRGRPEQY
TRBJ2-7 TRBV9 ASSAGRGRRYEQY
TRBJ2-3 TRBV19 ASSIAEGATDTQY